This T cell receptor beta chain was documented in a study of preoperative IRX-2 immunotherapy in early breast cancer. Clones were read by immunoSEQ multiplex PCR, and TCRdb kept only the in-frame ones, dropping some. Among tens of thousands of clones listed, roughly 96% were seen once. Treatment in this sample: preoperative locoregional IRX-2 cytokine immunotherapy. Patients received preoperative, locoregional IRX-2 cytokine immunotherapy in a phase Ib study. Germline assignment: CDR1 DFQATT and CDR2 SNEGSKA (reference sequence). CDR3 length: 11 residues. Trimming shortened V by 1 base and J by 9 bases, and 9 bases separated the two germline ends.

V gene TRBV20-1 combines with J gene TRBJ1-2; the D gene is possibly TRBD1 (5 bases). The clonotype originates from a human donor with breast cancer. This specimen was taken from a patient treated with IRX-2 immunotherapy. This chain's CDR3 is CSARGGGSYTF. CDR3 DNA sequence: TGCAGTGCTAGAGGTGGGGGAAGCTACACCTTC.